This T cell receptor beta chain was captured in a study of blood T cell repertoires in COVID-19. Study-wide context: Sites in the United States, Italy and Spain provided acute and convalescent COVID-19 samples. Sources were T cells, B-cell-depleted T cells, or PBMCs; the material itself was cDNA or gDNA.

How the authors handled the data: Amplification from reference gene primers served as the basis for estimated nucleated cell counts. Sequenced by immunoSEQ multiplex PCR; TCRdb stores in-frame clones only, minus some. V and J calls and clone size are copied from that table; D and trimming were computed from the DNA. The sample has about 77,000 clones; 75% to 90% are singletons. This CDR3 is built from 17 residues. Germline V gives CDR1 LGHNA, CDR2 YSLEER. Trimming left V 1 base short and J 3 bases short, with 18 bases between. The sequenced material came from peripheral blood. This receptor was taken from a woman between 65 and 79 years old with acute or convalescent COVID-19. The chain couples TRBV4-3 to TRBJ2-5; D ambiguous. The CDR3 spells CASSQVGHRSPEETQYF. The DNA of the CDR3 is TGCGCCAGCAGCCAAGTCGGCCATCGTAGCCCTGAAGAGACCCAGTACTTC.